This T cell receptor (delta chain) emerged from a study of gamma-delta T cells after stem cell transplantation. TCRdb re-called the RT-PCR reads with CATT. The data contain around 2,000 delta-chain clones, around 0.33% of them singletons. This clone is labeled as large. Other DNA variants within this sample encode the same CDR3. Unmatched junction bases numbered 16, after V lost 3 bases and J lost 7 bases. The CDR3 loop spans 18 amino acids. Germline-derived CDR1 and CDR2 are GEAIGNYY and EKD. The TCR sequence derives from a human donor. It is not recorded whose cells these are; they may come from a transplant donor. The source material was gamma-delta T cells. This chain joins TRDV2 and TRDJ1; 13 bases agree with TRDD3. CDR3 nucleotide sequence: TGTGCCTGTGACGCCTGGACTGGGGGATACGCTGCTAATGGTAAACTCATCTTT. Its protein product is CACDAWTGGYAANGKLIF.